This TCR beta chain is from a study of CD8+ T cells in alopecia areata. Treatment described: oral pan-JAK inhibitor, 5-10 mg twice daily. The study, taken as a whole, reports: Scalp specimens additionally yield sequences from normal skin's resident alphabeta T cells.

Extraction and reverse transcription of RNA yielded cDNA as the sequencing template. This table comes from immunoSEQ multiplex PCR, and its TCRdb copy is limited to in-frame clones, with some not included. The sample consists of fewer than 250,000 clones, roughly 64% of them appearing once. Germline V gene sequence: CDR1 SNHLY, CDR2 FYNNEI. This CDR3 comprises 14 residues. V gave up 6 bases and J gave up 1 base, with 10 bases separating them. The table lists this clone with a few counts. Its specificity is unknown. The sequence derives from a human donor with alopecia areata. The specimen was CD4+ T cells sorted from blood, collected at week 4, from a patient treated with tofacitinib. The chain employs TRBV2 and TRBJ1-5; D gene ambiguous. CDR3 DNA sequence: TGTGCCAGCAGCAACGCTCAGAGCAATCAGCCCCAGCATTTT. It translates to CASSNAQSNQPQHF.